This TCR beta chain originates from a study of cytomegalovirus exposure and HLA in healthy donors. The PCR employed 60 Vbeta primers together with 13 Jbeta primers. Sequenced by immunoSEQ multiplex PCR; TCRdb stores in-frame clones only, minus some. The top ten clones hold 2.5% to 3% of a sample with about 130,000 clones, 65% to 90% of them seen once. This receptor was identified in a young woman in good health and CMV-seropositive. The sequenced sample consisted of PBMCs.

Here the CDR3 reads CAISGTSGGIEEQYF. The CDR3 nucleotides read TGTGCCATCAGCGGGACTAGCGGGGGGATAGAGGAGCAGTACTTC. V usage is TRBV10-3 and J usage is TRBJ2-7, with TRBD2 matching 15 bases. This CDR3 spans 15 amino acids. Germline V gene data show CDR1 as ENHRY and CDR2 as SYGVKD. The trim removed 6 bases at V and 7 bases at J, leaving 7 bases unmatched.